The clone carrying this TCR beta chain was found a few times. Its specificity is not known. The entry originates in a study of T-cell reconstitution after alpha-beta-depleted transplantation in children. Preparation of the TCRbeta library involved a method that used unique molecular identifiers. In TCRdb, the PCR reads were re-called with MiXCR into one record per CDR3 protein. The data show 98,000 or so distinct CDR3 sequences, around 6.4% seen once. General study results and limits: Where alpha-beta T cells came from about two months after transplant was reportedly several hundred expanded graft clones. At day 60, the high TCRbeta diversity found in some patients originated from recipient T cells and thymic progenitors that had survived.

Trimming at V came to 1 base and at J to 7 bases, leaving 7 bases not matched to a gene. This CDR3 is 15 amino acids long. The germline V gene has CDR1 LGHDT and CDR2 YNNKEL (reference sequence). The sequence was obtained from a male patient between 2 and 10 years old who had a stem cell transplant for acute lymphoblastic leukemia, so the T cells may come from the graft donor. The V gene is TRBV3-1, the J gene TRBJ2-3; 8 bases fit TRBD2. The sample consisted of PBMCs, mostly from graft donor cells, taken 360 days after TCRalphabeta/CD19-depleted stem cell transplant. CDR3 nucleotides: TGTGCCAGCAGCCAAGGGCCCCGGGGGGGGAATACGCAGTATTTT. Translation: CASSQGPRGGNTQYF.